This paragraph reports one T cell receptor beta chain. The record originates from a study of shared clonotypes between healthy human individuals. Overall study context: The cohort had two women and three men, ages 18 to 49.

Germline CDR1 reads LNHDA; CDR2 reads SQIVND (reference sequence). V was shortened by 7 bases and J by 0 bases, with 16 bases between the two germline ends. There are 15 residues in the CDR3. Only in-frame clones appear in the TCRdb table, and some are missing; sequencing was by immunoSEQ multiplex PCR. The data hold about 2.4 million clones, with more than 85% observed a single time. The sequenced sample was naive CD4+ T cells from PBMCs. Regarding subset: CD45RA+ positively selected. The receptor was derived from a man between 18 and 35 years old in good health. Some clones in this sample may be carry-over from other donors' samples. The V gene is TRBV19, the J gene TRBJ2-7, with D maybe TRBD2 (5 bases). CDR3 bases: TGTGCCAGTACCCCGAGACGAGGGTACTCCTACGAGCAGTACTTC. Amino acid sequence: CASTPRRGYSYEQYF.